The 2 T cell receptor beta chains below were found in one sample sequenced in a study of T-cell memory formation after mild COVID-19. TCRdb itself ran the 5' RACE reads through MiXCR, one entry per CDR3 protein. The sample lists some 270,000 distinct CDR3 sequences; 15% were seen once. Material: PBMCs or a T cell subset sorted from them (not recorded which). The origin of the receptors is an adult woman who had mild COVID-19 (a few samples of this study predate the infection). Cell type and time point are not known.

This clonotype appeared a few times. This chain links TRBV7-9 with TRBJ1-1; D may be TRBD1 (6 bases). The CDR3 covers 13 residues. Germline V gene sequence: CDR1 SEHNR, CDR2 FQNEAQ (reference sequence). Deletions cut 1 base from V and 11 bases from J, with 14 bases between. This chain's CDR3 is CASSLDGGRTAFF. In nucleotides, the CDR3 is TGTGCCAGCAGCTTAGATGGGGGCCGAACGGCTTTCTTT.

The V and J genes are TRBV7-3 and TRBJ2-7; weak D call: TRBD2 (6 bases). Germline V CDR1 and CDR2: SGHTA, FQGTGA. V was cut by 1 base and J by 6 bases, with 13 bases left in between. The length of the CDR3 is 14 residues. The CDR3: CASSLSRGSTEQYF. CDR3 nucleotide sequence: TGTGCCAGCAGCTTAAGTCGGGGGTCCACCGAGCAGTACTTC.